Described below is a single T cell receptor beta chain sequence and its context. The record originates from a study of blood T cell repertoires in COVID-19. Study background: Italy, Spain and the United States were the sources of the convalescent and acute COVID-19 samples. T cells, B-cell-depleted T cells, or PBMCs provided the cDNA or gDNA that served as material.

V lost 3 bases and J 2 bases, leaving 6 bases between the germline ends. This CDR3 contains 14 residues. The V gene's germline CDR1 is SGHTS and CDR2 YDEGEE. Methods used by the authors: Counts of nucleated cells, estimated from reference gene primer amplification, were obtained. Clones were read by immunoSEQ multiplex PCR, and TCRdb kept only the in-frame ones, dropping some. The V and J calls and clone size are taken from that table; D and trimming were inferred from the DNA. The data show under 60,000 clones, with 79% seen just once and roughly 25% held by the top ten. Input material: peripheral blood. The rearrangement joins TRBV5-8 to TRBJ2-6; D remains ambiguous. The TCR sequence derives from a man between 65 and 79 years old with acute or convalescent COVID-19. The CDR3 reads CASSSGPGANVLTF. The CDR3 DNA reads TGTGCCAGCAGCTCGGGTCCTGGGGCCAACGTCCTGACTTTC.